This T cell receptor (beta chain) stems from a study of siplizumab effects on memory and regulatory T cells. Study-wide findings and caveats: Fewer alloreactive sequences mapped to unstimulated CD4+ memory cells under siplizumab. The apparent diversity of naive T cells exceeded that of memory cells, and naive T cells seemed to make a major contribution to the alloresponse. To unstimulated subsets, only a minor fraction of alloreactive clones could be mapped.

TCR templates, approximately 100,000 per sample, were assayed. The protocol was immunoSEQ multiplex PCR, while the TCRdb copy is restricted to in-frame clones and leaves out a portion. This sample yields over 100,000 clones, of which just over 90% are seen a single time; under 0.75% belongs to the top ten. This clone was detected a few times. Its target is not known. The germline V gene has CDR1 SNHLY and CDR2 FYNNEI. This CDR3 has 13 amino acids. Trimming removed 5 bases at V and 6 bases at J, with 14 bases between. The chain links TRBV2 to TRBJ2-7, with D perhaps matching TRBD1 (6 bases). The sequence derives from a human donor in good health. Sequencing was performed on Tregs sorted from blood. The CDR3 loop reads CASSRQALGEQYF. The DNA of the CDR3 is TGTGCCAGCAGTAGACAGGCTTTGGGCGAGCAGTACTTC.